This T cell receptor (beta chain) was recorded in a study of blood T cell repertoires in COVID-19. Overall study context: Italy, Spain and the United States were the sources of the convalescent and acute COVID-19 samples. PBMCs, B-cell-depleted T cells, or T cells were the source of the cDNA or gDNA that made up the material.

Seattle participants joined during active infection and were tracked over time. Clones were sequenced by immunoSEQ multiplex PCR, and TCRdb holds only the in-frame ones, with some missing. The sample records about 230,000 clones, about nine tenths being singletons. J was trimmed by 8 bases and V by 5 bases; bases with no gene match: 10. CDR3 length: 15 amino acids. Germline V gene lookup returns CDR1 MNHEY and CDR2 SVGEGT. The sample comprised peripheral blood. The TCR originated in a man in his fifties or sixties with COVID-19, enrolled during active disease. The rearrangement links TRBV6-2 or TRBV6-3 to TRBJ2-1; 9 bases agree with TRBD2. CDR3 sequence reads: CASSHLSGGGDEQFF. In DNA, the CDR3 is TGTGCCAGCAGTCACCTTAGCGGGGGAGGTGATGAGCAGTTCTTC.